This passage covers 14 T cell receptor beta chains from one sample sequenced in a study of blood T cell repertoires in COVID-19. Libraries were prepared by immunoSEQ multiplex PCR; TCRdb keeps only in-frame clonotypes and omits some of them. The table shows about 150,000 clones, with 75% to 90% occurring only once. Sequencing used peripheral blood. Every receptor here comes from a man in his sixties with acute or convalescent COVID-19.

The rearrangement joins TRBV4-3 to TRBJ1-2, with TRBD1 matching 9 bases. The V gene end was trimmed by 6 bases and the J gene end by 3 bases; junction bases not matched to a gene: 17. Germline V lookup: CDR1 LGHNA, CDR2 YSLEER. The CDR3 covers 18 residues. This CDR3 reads CASRLTGTGWFWDYGYTF. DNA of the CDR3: TGCGCCAGCAGGCTAACCGGGACAGGGTGGTTTTGGGACTATGGCTACACCTTC.

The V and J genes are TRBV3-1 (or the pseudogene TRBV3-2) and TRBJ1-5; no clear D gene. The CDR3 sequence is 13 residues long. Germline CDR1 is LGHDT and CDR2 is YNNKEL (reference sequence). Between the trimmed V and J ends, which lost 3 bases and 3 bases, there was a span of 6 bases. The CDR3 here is CASSHGLNQPQHF. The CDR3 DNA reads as TGTGCCAGCAGCCATGGACTCAATCAGCCCCAGCATTTT.

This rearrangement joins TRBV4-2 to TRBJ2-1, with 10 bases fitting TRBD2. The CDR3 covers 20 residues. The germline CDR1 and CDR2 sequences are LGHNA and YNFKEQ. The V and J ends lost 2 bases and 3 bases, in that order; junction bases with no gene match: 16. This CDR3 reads CASSQLYEGSGRIIYNEQFF. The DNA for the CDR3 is TGTGCCAGCAGCCAACTTTATGAGGGTAGCGGGAGGATTATCTACAATGAGCAGTTCTTC.

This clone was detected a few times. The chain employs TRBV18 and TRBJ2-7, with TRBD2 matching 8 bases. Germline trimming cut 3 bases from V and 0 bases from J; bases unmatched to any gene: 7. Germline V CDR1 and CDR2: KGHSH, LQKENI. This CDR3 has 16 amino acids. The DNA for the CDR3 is TGTGCCAGCTCACCCGGGGGGGGAGGGCCCTCCTACGAGCAGTACTTC. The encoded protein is CASSPGGGGPSYEQYF.

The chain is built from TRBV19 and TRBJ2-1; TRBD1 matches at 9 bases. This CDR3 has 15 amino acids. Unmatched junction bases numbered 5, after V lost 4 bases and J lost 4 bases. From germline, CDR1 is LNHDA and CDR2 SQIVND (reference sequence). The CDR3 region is CASSSSGTGYNEQFF. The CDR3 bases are TGTGCCAGTAGTAGCTCCGGGACAGGGTACAATGAGCAGTTCTTC.

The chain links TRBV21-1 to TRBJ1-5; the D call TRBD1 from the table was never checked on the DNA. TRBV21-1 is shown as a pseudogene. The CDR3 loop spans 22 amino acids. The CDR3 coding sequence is TGTGCCAGCATCCCCTCTCCGATAAGACAGGGCCCTTTTGTTGGGAGCAATCAGCCCCAGCATTTT. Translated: CASIPSPIRQGPFVGSNQPQHF.

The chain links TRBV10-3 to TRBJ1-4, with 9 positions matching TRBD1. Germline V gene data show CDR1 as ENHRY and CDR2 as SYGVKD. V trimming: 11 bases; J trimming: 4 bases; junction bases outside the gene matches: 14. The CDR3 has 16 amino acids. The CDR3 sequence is CASSPGQGSLNEKLFF. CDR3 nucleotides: TGTGCCTCCTCCCCGGGACAGGGTTCCCTTAATGAAAAACTGTTTTTT.

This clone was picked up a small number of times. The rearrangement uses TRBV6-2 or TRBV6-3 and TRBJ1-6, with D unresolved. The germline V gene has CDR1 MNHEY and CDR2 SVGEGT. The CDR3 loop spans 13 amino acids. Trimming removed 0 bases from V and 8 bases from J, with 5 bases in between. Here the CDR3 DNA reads TGTGCCAGCAGTTACTCGACATATTCACCCCTCCACTTT. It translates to CASSYSTYSPLHF.

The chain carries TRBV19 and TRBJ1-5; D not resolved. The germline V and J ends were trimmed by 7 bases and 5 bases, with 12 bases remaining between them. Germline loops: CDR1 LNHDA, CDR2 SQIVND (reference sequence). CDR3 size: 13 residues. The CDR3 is CASTPERYQPQHF. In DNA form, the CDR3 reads TGTGCCAGTACCCCGGAGAGGTATCAGCCCCAGCATTTT.

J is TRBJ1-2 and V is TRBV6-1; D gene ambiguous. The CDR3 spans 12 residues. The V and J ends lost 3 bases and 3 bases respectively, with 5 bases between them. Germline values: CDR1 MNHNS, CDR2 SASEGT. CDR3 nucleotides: TGTGCCAGCAGTGATCCGTACTATGGCTACACCTTC. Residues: CASSDPYYGYTF.

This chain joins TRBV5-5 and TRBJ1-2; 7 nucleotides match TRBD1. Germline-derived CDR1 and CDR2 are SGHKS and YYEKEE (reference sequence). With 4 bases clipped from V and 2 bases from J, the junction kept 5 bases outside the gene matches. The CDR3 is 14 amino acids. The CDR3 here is CASSPSRGNYGYTF. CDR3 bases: TGTGCCAGCAGCCCCTCCAGGGGGAACTATGGCTACACCTTC. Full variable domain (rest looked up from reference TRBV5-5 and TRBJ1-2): DAGVTQSPTHLIKTRGQQVTLRCSPISGHKSVSWYQQVLGQGPQFIFQYYEKEERGRGNFPDRFSARQFPNYSSELNVNALLLGDSALYLCASSPSRGNYGYTFGSGTRLTVV.

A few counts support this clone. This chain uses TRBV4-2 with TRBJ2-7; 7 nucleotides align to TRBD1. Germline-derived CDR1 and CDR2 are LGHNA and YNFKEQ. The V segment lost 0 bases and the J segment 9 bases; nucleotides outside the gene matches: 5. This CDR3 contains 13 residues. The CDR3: CASSQDPDRAQYF. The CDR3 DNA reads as TGTGCCAGCAGCCAAGATCCTGACAGGGCGCAGTACTTC.

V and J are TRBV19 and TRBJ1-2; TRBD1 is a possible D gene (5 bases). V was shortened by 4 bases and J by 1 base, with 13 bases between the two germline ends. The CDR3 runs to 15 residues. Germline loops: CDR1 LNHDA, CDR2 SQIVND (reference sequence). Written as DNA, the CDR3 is TGTGCCAGTAGTACCACCCTTGACAGTAACTATGGCTACACCTTC. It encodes CASSTTLDSNYGYTF.

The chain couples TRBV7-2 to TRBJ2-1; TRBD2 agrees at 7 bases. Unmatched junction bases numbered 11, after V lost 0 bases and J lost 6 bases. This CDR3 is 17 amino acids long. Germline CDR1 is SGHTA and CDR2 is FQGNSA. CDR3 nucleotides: TGTGCCAGCAGCTTAGCAGGCGGGGGAAGAGGTGGCAATGAGCAGTTCTTC. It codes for CASSLAGGGRGGNEQFF. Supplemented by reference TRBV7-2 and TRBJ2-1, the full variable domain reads GAGVSQSPSNKVTEKGKDVELRCDPISGHTALYWYRQSLGQGLEFLIYFQGNSAPDKSGLPSDRFSAERTGGSVSTLTIQRTQQEDSAVYLCASSLAGGGRGGNEQFFGPGTRLTVL.